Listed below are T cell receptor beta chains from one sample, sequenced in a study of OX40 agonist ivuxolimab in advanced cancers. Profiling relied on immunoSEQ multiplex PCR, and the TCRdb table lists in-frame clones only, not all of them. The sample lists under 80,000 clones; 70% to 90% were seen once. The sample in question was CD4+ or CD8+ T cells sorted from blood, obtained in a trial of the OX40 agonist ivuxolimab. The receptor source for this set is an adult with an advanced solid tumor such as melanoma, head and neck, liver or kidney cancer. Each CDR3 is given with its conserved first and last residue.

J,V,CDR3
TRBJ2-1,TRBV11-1,CASSLVRGAATEQFF
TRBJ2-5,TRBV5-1,CASSLTNTGRETQYF
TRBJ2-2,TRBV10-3,CAIRGETGELFF
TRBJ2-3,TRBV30,CAWKVGLVPDTQYF
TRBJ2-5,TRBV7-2,CASSLVTSGLQETQYF
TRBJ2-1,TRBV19,CASTHDHSSYNEQFF
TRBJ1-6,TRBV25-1,CASSDSYNSPLHF
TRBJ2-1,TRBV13,CASSSASGGGSYNEQFF
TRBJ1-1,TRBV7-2,CASSRRQGTTEAFF
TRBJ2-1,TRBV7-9,CASSWRLAGGHEQFF
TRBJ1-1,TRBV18,CASSPLGEGTEAFF
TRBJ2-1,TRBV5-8,CASSLDRGSYNEQFF
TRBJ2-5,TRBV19,CATDGRGGETQYF
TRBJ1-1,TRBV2,CASSEIRQNTEAFF
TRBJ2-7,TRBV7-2,CASSQAPRNEQYF
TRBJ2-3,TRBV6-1,CASSESPGGWGADTQYF
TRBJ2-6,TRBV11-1,CASSLLRTGANVLTF
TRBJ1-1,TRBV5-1,CASSLIGALPRGDTEAFF
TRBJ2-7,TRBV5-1,CASSLTGQGYEQYF
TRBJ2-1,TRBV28,CASSTPAGGRHEQFF
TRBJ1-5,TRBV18,CASSPGAGHQPQHF
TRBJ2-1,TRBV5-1,CASRWEGLYNEQFF
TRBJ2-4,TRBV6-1,CASSEASGVNIQYF
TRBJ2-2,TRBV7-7,CASSLGGTGELFF
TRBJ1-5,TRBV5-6,CASSTTLGQPQHF
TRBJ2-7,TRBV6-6,CASSYGLQEQYF
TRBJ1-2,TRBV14,CASSPGTVGYGYTF
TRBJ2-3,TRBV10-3,CAVGKAGTDTQYF
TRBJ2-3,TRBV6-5,CASSSKGYTDTQYF
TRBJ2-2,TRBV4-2,CASSQEIWGTANTGELFF
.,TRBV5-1,CASSLSGQGWVEQYF
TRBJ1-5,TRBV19,CASSIQGAEQPQHF
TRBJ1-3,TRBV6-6,CASCINPASGNTIYF
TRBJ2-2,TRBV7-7,CASSEHGQATGELFF
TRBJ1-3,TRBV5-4,CASSLVGGAGNTIYF
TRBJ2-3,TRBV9,CASSVVTDTQYF
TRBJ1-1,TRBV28,CASCPGALNTEAFF
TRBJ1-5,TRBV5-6,CASSMLHSNQPQHF
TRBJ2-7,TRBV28,CASSEITGTGRIEQYF
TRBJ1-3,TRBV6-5,CASSYSRWTSGNTIYF
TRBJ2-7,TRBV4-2,CASSQDFPAYEQYF
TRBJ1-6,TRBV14,CASSQARGSSYNSPLHF
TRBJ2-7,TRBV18,CASSLDWYEQYF
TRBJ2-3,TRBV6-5,CASSYLDPSTDTQYF
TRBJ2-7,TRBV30,CAWSASYEQYF
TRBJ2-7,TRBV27,CASNGQGGAYEQYF
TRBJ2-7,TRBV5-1,CASSPVGRSSYEQYF
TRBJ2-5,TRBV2,CARVRRGGQETQYF
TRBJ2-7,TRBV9,CASSGQGYEQYF
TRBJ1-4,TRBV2,CASSGRWGLGNEKLFF